The sequence of this TCR beta chain was determined in a study of cytomegalovirus exposure and HLA in healthy donors. About the research overall: Membership in the Caucasian-associated ancestry cluster was found for around four fifths of roughly 360 genotyped donors.

Trimming took 1 base from V and 3 from J, leaving 11 bases between them. From germline, CDR1 is SGDLS and CDR2 YYNGEE. The CDR3 consists of 14 residues. Study-level findings and limits: An analysis that was carried out later associated 15,000 to 20,000 TCR beta sequences with HLA alleles at 0.05 false discovery rate.

The PCR contained 60 Vbeta and 13 Jbeta primers. The data were produced by immunoSEQ multiplex PCR, yet TCRdb's version contains in-frame clones alone and is incomplete. The specimen's table records 150,000 to 200,000 clones. For this clone: Its antigen is still unknown.

This cohort consisted of healthy bone marrow donors. This chain links TRBV9 with TRBJ2-7; D may be TRBD1 (6 bases). Sequenced input: PBMCs. The sequence came from a man aged 30 to 39 in good health and CMV-seronegative. CDR3 sequence: CASSVTETGYEQYF. The DNA of the CDR3 is TGTGCCAGCAGCGTAACCGAGACAGGCTACGAGCAGTACTTC.